This T cell receptor beta chain emerged from a study of blood T cell repertoires in COVID-19. Turning to the study itself: In each case, the material was cDNA or gDNA derived from T cells, B-cell-depleted T cells, or PBMCs.

Assay: immunoSEQ multiplex PCR; the TCRdb copy retains only in-frame clones and omits some. The sample records roughly 180,000 clones, less than 85% being singletons. The sequenced material came from PBMCs or T cells enriched from blood (not recorded which). The sequence derives from a woman in her forties or fifties who had recovered from COVID-19.

The CDR3 coding sequence is TGTGCCAGCAGCGTAGACGCCTACAGGGGGTCCGTAGCTTTCTTT. It is translated as CASSVDAYRGSVAFF. The chain has TRBV9 and TRBJ1-1; the match to TRBD1 covers 8 bases. From germline, CDR1 is SGDLS and CDR2 YYNGEE. The CDR3 sequence is 15 residues long. Trimming cost V 0 bases and J 10 bases; bases outside gene matches: 11.